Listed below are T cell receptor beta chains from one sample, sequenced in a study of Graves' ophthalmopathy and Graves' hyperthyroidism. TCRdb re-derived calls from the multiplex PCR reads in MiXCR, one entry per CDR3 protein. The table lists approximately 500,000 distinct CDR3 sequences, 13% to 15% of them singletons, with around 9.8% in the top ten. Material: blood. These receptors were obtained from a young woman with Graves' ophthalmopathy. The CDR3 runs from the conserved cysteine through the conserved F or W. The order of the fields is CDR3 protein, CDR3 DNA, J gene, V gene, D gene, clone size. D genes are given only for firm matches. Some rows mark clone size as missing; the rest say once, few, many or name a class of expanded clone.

CDR3: CASSWKPGSTFNWETQYF
DNA: TGTGCCAGCAGCTGGAAGCCGGGATCAACTTTTAACTGGGAGACCCAGTACTTC
J: TRBJ2-5
V: TRBV11-2
D: NA
size: many

CDR3: CAWSVMIADAQYF
DNA: TGTGCCTGGAGTGTTATGATTGCGGATGCCCAGTACTTC
J: TRBJ2-5
V: TRBV30
D: NA
size: many

CDR3: CASSPRQGAGNQPQHF
DNA: TGTGCCAGCAGCCCTAGACAGGGGGCGGGCAATCAGCCCCAGCATTTT
J: TRBJ1-5
V: TRBV5-5
D: TRBD1
size: many

CDR3: CAWSVQVGGGGYTF
DNA: TGTGCCTGGAGTGTACAGGTGGGGGGAGGTGGCTACACCTTC
J: TRBJ1-2
V: TRBV30
D: NA
size: many

CDR3: CASRGRGNFEAFF
DNA: TGTGCCAGCCGCGGGAGGGGCAACTTTGAAGCTTTCTTT
J: TRBJ1-1
V: TRBV27
D: NA
size: many

CDR3: CASSPGTGPKQYF
DNA: TGTGCCAGCAGTCCGGGGACAGGGCCTAAGCAGTACTTC
J: TRBJ2-7
V: TRBV27
D: TRBD1
size: many

CDR3: CATSRDKGAGGEQYF
DNA: TGTGCCACCAGCAGAGATAAGGGCGCGGGGGGCGAGCAGTACTTC
J: TRBJ2-7
V: TRBV15
D: TRBD2
size: many

CDR3: CATSSGGRVTGELFF
DNA: TGTGCCACCTCGTCGGGGGGCCGGGTCACCGGGGAGCTGTTTTTT
J: TRBJ2-2
V: TRBV12-3/TRBV12-4
D: NA
size: many

CDR3: CASSPGTPSKMASTF
DNA: TGTGCCAGCAGCCCCGGGACGCCAAGCAAAATGGCTAGCACCTTC
J: TRBJ1-2
V: TRBV6-1
D: NA
size: many

CDR3: CASRRVSPGTEAFF
DNA: TGTGCCAGCAGGAGGGTCTCACCGGGAACTGAAGCTTTCTTT
J: TRBJ1-1
V: TRBV27
D: NA
size: many

CDR3: CASSQGLASGSYEQYF
DNA: TGTGCCAGCAGCCAAGGACTGGCTAGCGGAAGCTACGAGCAGTACTTC
J: TRBJ2-7
V: TRBV3-1
D: TRBD2
size: few

CDR3: CASRYNRGTEAFF
DNA: TGTGCCAGCAGATACAACAGGGGCACTGAAGCTTTCTTT
J: TRBJ1-1
V: TRBV12-3/TRBV12-4
D: TRBD1
size: many

CDR3: CATSEAGQLPYEQYF
DNA: TGTGCCACCAGCGAAGCGGGACAGCTGCCCTACGAGCAGTACTTC
J: TRBJ2-7
V: TRBV15
D: NA
size: NA

CDR3: CASSVGPVLFYGYTF
DNA: TGTGCCAGCAGCGTAGGGCCAGTTCTCTTCTATGGCTACACCTTC
J: TRBJ1-2
V: TRBV9
D: NA
size: many

CDR3: CASSLFGTTAGGEQYF
DNA: TGTGCCAGCAGCTTGTTTGGGACTACCGCCGGGGGCGAGCAGTACTTC
J: TRBJ2-7
V: TRBV7-4
D: TRBD2
size: NA